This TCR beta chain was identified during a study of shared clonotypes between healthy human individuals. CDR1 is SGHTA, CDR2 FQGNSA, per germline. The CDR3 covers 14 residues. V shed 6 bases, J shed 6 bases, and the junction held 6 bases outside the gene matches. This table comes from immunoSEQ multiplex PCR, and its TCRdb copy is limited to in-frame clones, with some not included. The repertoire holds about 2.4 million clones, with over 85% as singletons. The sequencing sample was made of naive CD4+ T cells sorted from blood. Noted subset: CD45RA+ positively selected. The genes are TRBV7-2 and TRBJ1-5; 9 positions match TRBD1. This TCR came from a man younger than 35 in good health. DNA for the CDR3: TGTGCCAGCAGACCGGGACAGGGCGGTCAGCCCCAGCATTTT. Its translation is CASRPGQGGQPQHF.